These 10 T cell receptor beta chains came from one sample sequenced in a study of identical twins. TCRdb reprocessed the 5' RACE reads via MiXCR and lists one record per CDR3 protein. Among approximately 600,000 distinct CDR3 sequences, just under 10% were seen once, and the ten largest hold roughly 3%. This sample also appeared in a second study, on yellow fever vaccine responses in identical twins.

The sequenced material came from PBMCs. The receptors stem from a woman between 18 and 29 years old in good health.

This clonotype was found a few times. The rearrangement links TRBV5-1 to TRBJ2-5, with D perhaps TRBD1 (5 bases). Deletions cut 1 base from V and 2 bases from J, with 15 bases between. The CDR3 loop spans 16 amino acids. Germline V gene data show CDR1 as SGHRS and CDR2 as YFSETQ. The CDR3 sequence is CASSLNTGRGQETQYF. The CDR3 DNA sequence: TGCGCCAGCAGCTTGAATACAGGAAGGGGACAAGAGACCCAGTACTTC. The full variable domain, in which reference TRBV5-1 and TRBJ2-5 provide the parts outside the CDR3, is KAGVTQTPRYLIKTRGQQVTLSCSPISGHRSVSWYQQTPGQGLQFLFEYFSETQRNKGNFPGRFSGRQFSNSRSEMNVSTLELGDSALYLCASSLNTGRGQETQYFGPGTRLLVL.

This clonotype was seen ten or more times. DNA of the CDR3: TGTGCCAGCAGCTTGGGTATAGGGGGTTTCACCGGGGAGCTGTTTTTT. The encoded protein is CASSLGIGGFTGELFF. This rearrangement joins TRBV5-5 to TRBJ2-2, with D maybe TRBD1 (6 bases). V lost 0 bases, J lost 4 bases, and 13 bases lay in between. The V gene's germline CDR1 is SGHKS and CDR2 YYEKEE (reference sequence). This CDR3 comprises 16 residues.

This clonotype appeared a few times. The rearrangement links TRBV6-5 to TRBJ2-5; 9 bases fit TRBD2. Germline loops: CDR1 MNHEY, CDR2 SVGAGI. The J segment lost 0 bases and the V segment lost 0 bases, leaving 5 bases of the junction unmatched. The CDR3 has 17 residues. CDR3 in DNA: TGTGCCAGCAGTTACTCGATCCCTAGCGGGGACCAAGAGACCCAGTACTTC. Its protein is CASSYSIPSGDQETQYF.

Worth noting for this clonotype: One junction end disagrees with the germline gene, perhaps due to a read error. This chain joins TRBV2 and TRBJ2-4; D possibly corresponds to TRBD2 (5 bases). This CDR3 is 11 amino acids long. Germline V lookup: CDR1 SNHLY, CDR2 FYNNEI. The DNA of the CDR3 is TGTGCCAGCCGACCTGAGGGCTCCCTCAACTTC. It is translated as CASRPEGSLNF.

The chain employs TRBV5-1 and TRBJ2-5, with a possible D match to TRBD1 (7 bases). Germline values: CDR1 SGHRS, CDR2 YFSETQ. This CDR3 has 14 amino acids. Trimming shortened V by 3 bases and J by 2 bases, and 11 bases separated the two germline ends. The CDR3, as DNA: TGCGCCAGCAGCTGGGGGGACAGACAAGAGACCCAGTACTTC. Translated, it gives CASSWGDRQETQYF.

The chain uses TRBV7-2 and TRBJ2-3, with 7 bases matching TRBD1. The CDR3 spans 14 residues. The J segment lost 5 bases and the V segment lost 5 bases, leaving 7 bases of the junction unmatched. CDR1 is SGHTA, CDR2 FQGNSA, per germline. The CDR3 DNA is TGTGCCAGCAGCCCCGGGACAGACATAGATACGCAGTATTTT. As protein: CASSPGTDIDTQYF.

This clonotype was counted between two and nine times. The chain couples TRBV5-1 to TRBJ2-5; 8 bases line up with TRBD1. Germline CDR1 and CDR2: SGHRS and YFSETQ. With 0 bases clipped from V and 3 bases from J, the junction kept 7 bases outside the gene matches. The CDR3 spans 16 residues. CDR3 DNA: TGCGCCAGCAGCTTGGGACAGGGGACAGGAAAAGAGACCCAGTACTTC. Translating it yields CASSLGQGTGKETQYF. Based on the CDR3 plus reference TRBV5-1 and TRBJ2-5, the full variable domain is KAGVTQTPRYLIKTRGQQVTLSCSPISGHRSVSWYQQTPGQGLQFLFEYFSETQRNKGNFPGRFSGRQFSNSRSEMNVSTLELGDSALYLCASSLGQGTGKETQYFGPGTRLLVL.

This clonotype was seen ten or more times. The rearrangement links TRBV11-2 to TRBJ2-3; maybe TRBD1 (5 bases). This CDR3 has 17 amino acids. The V end was cut by 1 base, the J end by 1 base, with 15 bases between. Germline CDR1 and CDR2: SGHAT and FQNNGV. Written as DNA, the CDR3 is TGTGCCAGCAGCTTAGTTTGGCAGGGCTGGGGCACAGATACGCAGTATTTT. This gives the protein CASSLVWQGWGTDTQYF.

This clonotype has ten or more counts. This chain links TRBV15 with TRBJ2-3; possibly TRBD1 or TRBD2 for D (5 bases each). Trimming cost V 0 bases and J 5 bases, with 18 bases left between them. Germline CDR1 and CDR2: LNHNV and YYDKDF (reference sequence). There are 17 residues in the CDR3. DNA of the CDR3: TGTGCCACCAGCAGAGATTTCGCACTGCAGAGGGGAGATACGCAGTATTTT. Translating gives CATSRDFALQRGDTQYF.

The gene calls are TRBV27 and TRBJ2-1; weak D call: TRBD1 (8 bases). Trimming removed 4 bases at V and 7 bases at J, with 20 bases between. This CDR3 has 16 amino acids. In germline, CDR1 is MNHEY, CDR2 SMNVEV (reference sequence). The CDR3 nucleotides read TGTGCCAGCAGTTACAGACAGGGGAGGGACCCAAATGAGCAGTTCTTC. Its translation is CASSYRQGRDPNEQFF.